The present T cell receptor (beta chain) was sequenced within a study of T cells after posttransplantation cyclophosphamide. Sequencing used immunoSEQ multiplex PCR; TCRdb keeps in-frame clones, though not all of them. The sample includes about 40,000 clones, none of them occurring once. Germline lookup yields CDR1 MDHEN and CDR2 SYDVKM. Trimming shortened V by 4 bases and J by 0 bases, and 13 bases separated the two germline ends. The CDR3 covers 16 residues. This clone was seen at least ten times. This receptor was obtained from a woman aged 45 to 65 in good health and a related stem cell transplant donor. The sample was PBMCs. The chain has TRBV28 and TRBJ1-3, with TRBD1 as a possible D gene (5 bases). The CDR3 sequence: CASSSPGLSSGNTIYF. In nucleotides, the CDR3 is TGTGCCAGCAGTTCACCGGGACTGAGCTCTGGAAACACCATATATTTT.